This is a list of T cell receptor beta chains from one sample in a study of human T cells and chemical hapten exposure. Each CDR3 protein gets one entry after TCRdb re-called the RACE reads with MiXCR. The sample lists roughly 360,000 distinct CDR3 sequences, about 4.4% occurring once. Sequencing used whole blood, obtained in connection with sensitization to the hapten diphenylcyclopropenone (DPC). The receptors were gathered from a woman aged 45-60 years with alopecia areata. Some clones in this sample may be carry-over from other donors' samples. Both conserved end residues are part of each CDR3. The D gene is left open where the match is weak. Part of the rows lack a size; the others show once, few, many or a class for expanded clones.

j_gene,v_gene,d_gene,abundance,CDR3aa,CDR3nt
TRBJ1-6,TRBV19,-,many,CASSMAGNTYNSPLHF,TGTGCCAGTAGTATGGCGGGAAACACCTATAATTCACCCCTCCACTTT
TRBJ2-3,TRBV6-5,TRBD2,many,CASSRPGGERTDTQYF,TGTGCCAGCAGCCGTCCTGGGGGGGAGCGCACAGATACGCAGTATTTT
TRBJ1-4,TRBV20-1,-,-,CSARGREGGPNEKLFF,TGCAGTGCTAGAGGCAGGGAGGGGGGACCGAATGAAAAACTGTTTTTT
TRBJ1-1,TRBV18,-,few,CASSPVSGINEAFF,TGTGCCAGCTCACCAGTGTCTGGAATAAATGAAGCTTTCTTT
TRBJ1-1,TRBV2,TRBD1,-,CASLSGDRANTEAFF,TGTGCCAGCCTATCGGGGGACAGGGCGAACACTGAAGCTTTCTTT
TRBJ2-7,TRBV7-9,TRBD1,many,CASSLSDRGYEQYF,TGTGCCAGCAGCTTATCGGACAGGGGATACGAGCAGTACTTC
TRBJ2-7,TRBV7-2,-,many,CASSSDYEQYF,TGTGCCAGCAGCTCCGATTACGAGCAGTACTTC
TRBJ2-7,TRBV7-9,TRBD2,many,CASSLFERESREQYF,TGTGCCAGCAGCTTATTCGAGCGGGAGAGCCGCGAGCAGTACTTC
TRBJ2-7,TRBV27,TRBD2,many,CASSHLTTSGRALREQYF,TGTGCCAGCAGTCACCTGACCACGAGCGGGAGGGCACTCAGGGAGCAGTACTTC
TRBJ2-7,TRBV18,-,few,CASSPPTSYEQYF,TGTGCCAGCTCACCACCGACCTCCTACGAGCAGTACTTC
TRBJ1-1,TRBV11-1,-,few,CASVSLSSNTEAFF,TGTGCCAGCGTAAGCCTTTCTTCGAACACTGAAGCTTTCTTT
TRBJ1-1,TRBV9,TRBD1,few,CASSEFRTGGSTEAFF,TGTGCCAGCAGCGAATTCAGGACAGGAGGAAGCACTGAAGCTTTCTTT
TRBJ2-1,TRBV15,-,-,CATSDTPPGQFF,TGTGCCACCAGCGATACTCCACCGGGGCAGTTCTTC
TRBJ1-6,TRBV9,-,-,CASSVRGSADSPLHF,TGTGCCAGCAGCGTGCGGGGATCTGCGGATTCACCCCTCCACTTT
TRBJ1-3,TRBV20-1,-,many,CSAGWVGQGTIYF,TGCAGTGCTGGATGGGTAGGCCAAGGCACCATATATTTT
TRBJ1-2,TRBV7-9,-,many,CASSITETNYGYTF,TGTGCCAGCAGCATAACGGAGACTAACTATGGCTACACCTTC